Below, 27 T cell receptor beta chains from the same sample are listed, as sequenced in a study of T cell responses to AZD1222 COVID-19 vaccine. Generated by immunoSEQ multiplex PCR, the TCRdb table keeps only in-frame clones and is missing some. The table has tens of thousands of clones, about 86% seen once; the top ten hold 5% to 6.5%. Sample: peripheral blood, taken on day 0 of AZD1222 vaccination. Receptors were obtained from an adult in good health.

This chain joins TRBV7-2 and TRBJ1-1, with unresolved D. V was pared by 4 bases and J by 3 bases, with 9 bases between. The CDR3 has 13 amino acids. The V gene's germline CDR1 is SGHTA and CDR2 FQGNSA. CDR3 in amino acids: CASSSFEDTEAFF. CDR3 bases: TGTGCCAGCAGCTCCTTTGAGGACACTGAAGCTTTCTTT.

To note about this clone: One junction end disagrees with the germline gene, perhaps due to a read error. Distinct nucleotide sequences in the sample also encode this CDR3. The chain has TRBV30 and TRBJ2-5; either TRBD1 or TRBD2 may supply D (6 bases each). The CDR3 contains 15 residues. Germline V gives CDR1 GTSNPN, CDR2 SVGIG (reference sequence). The CDR3 protein is CAWSVLGGLVETQYF. For the CDR3, the DNA is TGTGCGTGGAGTGTACTTGGGGGGCTCGTAGAGACCCAGTACTTC.

The genes are TRBV9 and TRBJ2-1; D remains unclear. The CDR3 has 15 amino acids. The germline gives CDR1 SGDLS, CDR2 YYNGEE. Trimming pared 2 bases from V and 6 bases from J, leaving 15 bases between. As DNA, the CDR3 is TGTGCCAGCAGCGTTGGTCGGCGCTTCTCCAATGAGCAGTTCTTC. Amino acid sequence: CASSVGRRFSNEQFF.

The chain has TRBV9 and TRBJ2-2; the match to TRBD2 covers 7 bases. The length of the CDR3 is 16 residues. The germline V gene has CDR1 SGDLS and CDR2 YYNGEE. With 4 bases clipped from V and 2 bases from J, the junction kept 8 bases outside the gene matches. This CDR3 reads CASSPRAGSNTGELFF. CDR3 nucleotide sequence: TGTGCCAGCAGCCCCAGAGCGGGGTCCAACACCGGGGAGCTGTTTTTT.

In this sample, this clone turned up a few times. This chain uses TRBV24-1 with TRBJ2-7; 7 nucleotides align to TRBD1. Germline V gene lookup returns CDR1 KGHDR and CDR2 SFDVKD. V was clipped by 7 bases and J by 2 bases; unmatched bases: 7. This CDR3 is 14 amino acids long. As DNA, the CDR3 is TGTGCCACCAGCCAGACAGGGCGCACCTACGAGCAGTACTTC. It codes for CATSQTGRTYEQYF.

The J gene is TRBJ1-1, the V gene TRBV6-5; 7 bases match TRBD1. CDR1 is MNHEY and CDR2 is SVGAGI in the germline V gene. The junction had 7 bases not matched to a gene; V was cut back by 4 bases and J by 2 bases. This CDR3 comprises 15 residues. CDR3 amino acids: CASSSGGAGNTEAFF. DNA for the CDR3: TGTGCCAGCAGTTCAGGGGGAGCAGGAAACACTGAAGCTTTCTTT.

The chain couples TRBV11-2 to TRBJ2-3; 8 bases match TRBD2. With V trimmed by 4 bases and J by 1 base, 7 bases remained unmatched. The CDR3 extends over 16 amino acids. CDR1 is SGHAT and CDR2 is FQNNGV in the germline V gene. In DNA form, the CDR3 reads TGTGCCAGCAGCTCCCAGAGCGGGGGTGGCACAGATACGCAGTATTTT. Protein product: CASSSQSGGGTDTQYF. Variable domain in full (rest from reference TRBV11-2 and TRBJ2-3): EAGVAQSPRYKIIEKRQSVAFWCNPISGHATLYWYQQILGQGPKLLIQFQNNGVVDDSQLPKDRFSAERLKGVDSTLKIQPAKLEDSAVYLCASSSQSGGGTDTQYFGPGTRLTVL.

The rearrangement uses TRBV7-8 and TRBJ1-4; D ambiguous. The CDR3 is made up of 14 amino acids. Germline V gene sequence: CDR1 SGHVS, CDR2 FQNEAQ. V was cut by 5 bases and J by 7 bases, with 14 bases left in between. Here the CDR3 DNA reads TGTGCCAGCAGCAAACGTGATGGTGGTGAAAAACTGTTTTTT. Translating it yields CASSKRDGGEKLFF.

The rearrangement uses TRBV13 and TRBJ2-7; no clear D gene. The germline V and J ends were trimmed by 1 base and 3 bases, with 10 bases remaining between them. In germline, CDR1 is PRHDT, CDR2 FYEKMQ (reference sequence). CDR3 length equals 14 residues. CDR3 residues: CASSLAGPNYEQYF. CDR3 in DNA: TGTGCCAGCAGCTTAGCCGGACCTAACTACGAGCAGTACTTC.

The V gene is TRBV12-3 or TRBV12-4, the J gene TRBJ2-7; 9 bases align to TRBD1. With 6 bases clipped from V and 5 bases from J, the junction kept 5 bases outside the gene matches. The CDR3 extends over 13 amino acids. The CDR3 sequence is CASSRQGVHEQYF. CDR3 DNA: TGTGCCAGCAGCCGACAGGGGGTCCACGAGCAGTACTTC.

This clone came up a few times. The chain recombines TRBV7-2 with TRBJ1-6; D unclear. Deletions cut 0 bases from V and 8 bases from J, with 8 bases between. Per the germline V gene, CDR1 is SGHTA and CDR2 is FQGNSA. This CDR3 contains 14 residues. The CDR3 is CASSLAGSDSPLHF. The DNA of the CDR3 is TGTGCCAGCAGCTTAGCGGGATCGGATTCACCCCTCCACTTT. Based on the CDR3 plus reference TRBV7-2 and TRBJ1-6, the full variable domain is GAGVSQSPSNKVTEKGKDVELRCDPISGHTALYWYRQSLGQGLEFLIYFQGNSAPDKSGLPSDRFSAERTGGSVSTLTIQRTQQEDSAVYLCASSLAGSDSPLHFGNGTRLTVT.

The genes are TRBV13 and TRBJ2-7, with D perhaps TRBD1 or TRBD2 (5 bases each). V lost 3 bases and J lost 2, with 14 bases in between. The germline gives CDR1 PRHDT, CDR2 FYEKMQ (reference sequence). The CDR3 sequence is 15 residues long. The DNA for the CDR3 is TGTGCCAGCAGCTTGTGGAGCCGGGACCCCTACGAGCAGTACTTC. Translating it yields CASSLWSRDPYEQYF.

The V gene is TRBV2, the J gene TRBJ1-2; 8 bases line up with TRBD1. J was trimmed by 8 bases and V by 6 bases; bases with no gene match: 5. The CDR3 loop spans 12 amino acids. Germline CDR1 SNHLY, CDR2 FYNNEI. CDR3 coding DNA: TGTGCCAGCAGGATGGACAGGGTCGGCTACACCTTC. As protein: CASRMDRVGYTF.

The rearrangement links TRBV19 to TRBJ1-5; 9 nucleotides match TRBD1. CDR1 is LNHDA and CDR2 is SQIVND in the germline V gene (reference sequence). After removal of 4 bases from V and 6 bases from J, the junction contained 7 bases not matched to a gene. CDR3 size: 15 residues. CDR3 bases: TGTGCCAGTAGTAGATGGACAGGGGAAGGTCAGCCCCAGCATTTT. Amino acids: CASSRWTGEGQPQHF. Complete variable domain (other parts from reference TRBV19 and TRBJ1-5): DGGITQSPKYLFRKEGQNVTLSCEQNLNHDAMYWYRQDPGQGLRLIYYSQIVNDFQKGDIAEGYSVSREKKESFPLTVTSAQKNPTAFYLCASSRWTGEGQPQHFGDGTRLSIL.

The V gene is TRBV12-3 or TRBV12-4, the J gene TRBJ1-6; perhaps TRBD1 as D (6 bases). Trimming took 2 bases from V and 8 from J, leaving 7 bases between them. This CDR3 has 13 residues. The CDR3 nucleotides are TGTGCCAGCAGTTTAAAGGGGGATTCACCCCTCCACTTT. Translated, it gives CASSLKGDSPLHF.

The chain couples TRBV5-4 to TRBJ2-6, with TRBD2 identical over 8 bases. CDR3 length equals 17 residues. J lost 0 bases, V lost 7 bases, and 9 bases had no gene match. Germline CDR1 is SGHNT and CDR2 is YYREEE (reference sequence). The CDR3 is CASGLGGVVSGANVLTF. In DNA, the CDR3 is TGTGCCAGCGGCCTCGGGGGGGTAGTCTCTGGGGCCAACGTCCTGACTTTC.

This rearrangement joins TRBV5-8 to TRBJ2-5; D may be TRBD1 (5 bases). CDR3 length equals 15 residues. CDR1 SGHTS and CDR2 YDEGEE come from the germline V gene. Trimming cost V 0 bases and J 2 bases, with 11 bases left between them. Here the CDR3 reads CASSLGGRVQETQYF. The CDR3 nucleotides are TGTGCCAGCAGCTTGGGGGGCAGGGTGCAAGAGACCCAGTACTTC.

The count of this clone is one. Different DNA sequences within this sample yield the same CDR3. V gene TRBV7-2 combines with J gene TRBJ2-2; D ambiguous. With 1 base removed from V and 1 base from J, the gap between germline ends came to 4 bases. The CDR3 length is 14 residues. Per the germline V gene, CDR1 is SGHTA and CDR2 is FQGNSA. CDR3 sequence (DNA): TGTGCCAGCAGCTTAGGAGGGAACACCGGGGAGCTGTTTTTT. Protein: CASSLGGNTGELFF.

Here the CDR3 reads CASSPGLNYGYTF. DNA for the CDR3: TGTGCCAGCAGCCCGGGACTGAACTATGGCTACACCTTC. The rearrangement uses TRBV7-9 and TRBJ1-2; D possibly corresponds to TRBD1 (5 bases). Germline CDR1 SEHNR, CDR2 FQNEAQ (reference sequence). Deletions cut 5 bases from V and 2 bases from J, with 9 bases between. This CDR3 is built from 13 residues.

V is TRBV29-1 and J is TRBJ1-1, with D unclear. The CDR3 has 12 amino acids. V was pared by 4 bases and J by 8 bases, with 14 bases between. Germline V CDR1 and CDR2: SQVTM, ANQGSEA. CDR3 in amino acids: CSVVRQVTEAFF. CDR3 nucleotide sequence: TGCAGCGTTGTTCGGCAGGTTACGGAAGCTTTCTTT.

The V gene is TRBV5-4, the J gene TRBJ1-6; possible D gene TRBD1, 6 bases. The CDR3 is made up of 15 amino acids. Germline V gene lookup returns CDR1 SGHNT and CDR2 YYREEE (reference sequence). V was cut by 2 bases and J by 9 bases, with 15 bases left in between. CDR3 DNA sequence: TGTGCCAGCAGCTTTTTTAACAGGGAGGGTTCACCCCTCCACTTT. Protein product: CASSFFNREGSPLHF.

The chain combines TRBV2 with TRBJ1-6; no clear D gene. Looked up from germline, CDR1 is SNHLY and CDR2 is FYNNEI. Trimming shortened V by 6 bases and J by 9 bases, and 15 bases separated the two germline ends. This CDR3 is 14 amino acids long. This CDR3 is CASRTPQWSSPLHF. As DNA, the CDR3 is TGTGCCAGCAGGACGCCTCAATGGAGTTCACCCCTCCACTTT.

The V gene is TRBV5-1, the J gene TRBJ2-5; tentatively, D is TRBD1 or TRBD2 (6 bases each). Trimming shortened V by 4 bases and J by 0 bases, and 13 bases separated the two germline ends. This CDR3 comprises 15 residues. Germline-derived CDR1 and CDR2 are SGHRS and YFSETQ. The CDR3 sequence is CASSPGATYQETQYF. CDR3 in DNA: TGCGCCAGCAGCCCGGGGGCAACGTACCAAGAGACCCAGTACTTC.

The V and J genes are TRBV4-3 and TRBJ2-2; D is possibly TRBD1 (5 bases). This CDR3 has 15 residues. The germline V gene has CDR1 LGHNA and CDR2 YSLEER. Trimming took off 5 bases at V and 2 bases at J, with 12 bases between the two ends. The CDR3 bases are TGCGCCAGCAGCACCAGGGTGACCAACACCGGGGAGCTGTTTTTT. This translates into CASSTRVTNTGELFF.

The genes are TRBV4-3 and TRBJ1-3; D unclear. The V end was cut by 0 bases, the J end by 0 bases, with 9 bases between. Germline V gene lookup returns CDR1 LGHNA and CDR2 YSLEER. The length of the CDR3 is 16 residues. In DNA, the CDR3 is TGCGCCAGCAGCCAAGAAATACGTAGCTCTGGAAACACCATATATTTT. Residues: CASSQEIRSSGNTIYF.

This clone has more than one count but fewer than ten. CDR3 sequence: CASGWTVNTEAFF. As DNA, the CDR3 is TGCGCCAGCGGCTGGACAGTGAACACTGAAGCTTTCTTT. This chain links TRBV4-3 with TRBJ1-1; D might be TRBD1 (6 bases). The V and J ends lost 8 bases and 0 bases respectively, with 10 bases between them. CDR1 and CDR2 from the germline V gene are LGHNA and YSLEER. This CDR3 has 13 amino acids.

This clone has more than one count but fewer than ten. The J gene is TRBJ2-7, the V gene TRBV4-2; D is perhaps TRBD2 (7 bases). CDR3 length equals 15 residues. Germline V CDR1 and CDR2: LGHNA, YNFKEQ. V gave up 3 bases and J gave up 3 bases, with 15 bases separating them. The CDR3 protein is CASSHEGGGGYEQYF. The CDR3 region has the DNA TGTGCCAGCAGCCACGAGGGCGGGGGCGGCTACGAGCAGTACTTC.